These 3 T cell receptor beta chains share one sample of origin, sequenced in a study of identical twins. TCRdb analysed the 5' RACE reads with MiXCR anew, one entry per CDR3 protein. The repertoire includes around 240,000 distinct CDR3 sequences, 10% of them detected once, and 10% sits in the top ten. Specimen: memory T cells sorted from blood. The origin of the receptors is a man in his forties or fifties in good health.

This clonotype was found a few times. The chain joins TRBV30 to TRBJ2-3, with 10 bases matching TRBD2. V was pared by 1 base and J by 5 bases, with 6 bases of the junction left unmatched. There are 15 residues in the CDR3. CDR1 GTSNPN and CDR2 SVGIG come from the germline V gene (reference sequence). In nucleotides, the CDR3 is TGTGCCTGGAGTGCGGGACTAGCGTATGGAGATACGCAGTATTTT. It specifies CAWSAGLAYGDTQYF.

The chain couples TRBV28 to TRBJ2-1; the match to TRBD2 covers 8 bases. Germline loops: CDR1 MDHEN, CDR2 SYDVKM. The CDR3 runs 16 residues. Losses at the gene ends were 6 bases for V and 8 bases for J; bases not matched to a gene: 15. CDR3 coding DNA: TGTGCCAGCAGCCAAGGCTCTGGACTAGCTGTCCATGAGCAGTTCTTC. Translated, it gives CASSQGSGLAVHEQFF.

This clonotype showed up many times. The chain couples TRBV20-1 to TRBJ1-1, with D unresolved. Germline V CDR1 and CDR2: DFQATT, SNEGSKA (reference sequence). Trimming cost V 7 bases and J 2 bases, with 11 bases left between them. The CDR3 extends over 12 amino acids. The CDR3 protein is CSEMTPNTEAFF. The CDR3 nucleotides read TGCAGTGAGATGACACCAAACACTGAAGCTTTCTTT.